This is a list of T cell receptor beta chains from one sample in a study of T-cell reconstitution after alpha-beta-depleted transplantation in children. One entry per CDR3 protein results from TCRdb running MiXCR on the PCR reads. The repertoire holds approximately 390,000 distinct CDR3 sequences, with approximately 10% as singletons. Sequenced material: PBMCs from the stem cell graft donor, taken from the stem cell graft. The origin of the receptors is a human donor who donated a stem cell graft to a child with acute myeloid leukemia. CDR3s leave out the opening cysteine and the closing phenylalanine or tryptophan. Each record gives: V gene, clone size, CDR3 protein. The size field is filled for only some rows; it gives once, few, many or a size class.

TRBV20-1,few,SASRSPDTQY
TRBV9,many,ASSVIGQYQETQY
TRBV20-1,NA,SASSPSYYEQY
TRBV5-1,NA,ASSLEVLAGAVSSYNEQF
TRBV5-1,few,ASRNWREGAYNEQF
TRBV20-1,NA,SARGHRLAGGPVVEQF
TRBV4-1,few,ASSQSTDRANTGELF
TRBV4-1,few,ASSVRIAASDEQF
TRBV5-1,few,ASSLGHGGLSYGYT
TRBV5-1,NA,ASSWTSGRAWEQF
TRBV29-1,few,SVRIAGILEQF
TRBV18,NA,ASSLYPTRENTEAF
TRBV12-3/TRBV12-4,NA,ASSLWGTGGTEAF
TRBV6-2/TRBV6-3,once,ASSYSGMNSEAF
TRBV12-3/TRBV12-4,many,ASSFLGGGNTIY
TRBV29-1,many,SVGRVDQETQY
TRBV7-2,NA,ASSLGAQNDKTQY
TRBV29-1,NA,SVEDRASGVHQETQY
TRBV18,few,ASSPAGREFGNNEQF
TRBV20-1,few,SAPGGVRDEQF
TRBV4-1,NA,ASSLRDRGQDTQY
TRBV12-3/TRBV12-4,NA,ASSPVATQETQY
TRBV24-1,few,ATSDSGVADNEQF
TRBV5-1,NA,ASSLASGGAHTQY
TRBV15,few,ATSSNRDRGLTEAF
TRBV4-3,few,ASSQDWRMRPRVQY
TRBV20-1,few,SASLGHRNQPQH
TRBV5-1,few,ASSQGTGGWETQY
TRBV25-1,NA,ASCPPGQGVLF
TRBV7-2,NA,ASSVTGVHNEQF
TRBV6-2/TRBV6-3,NA,ASSYIGTGHNEQF
TRBV9,few,ASSVVAGGDTEAF
TRBV30,NA,AWSVYLNTEAF
TRBV6-1,few,ASSAGTGSDQPQH
TRBV5-1,few,ASSLGWTASSYNEQF
TRBV6-2/TRBV6-3,few,ASSPRTSPATQY
TRBV20-1,few,SAAPNSYEQY
TRBV2,few,ASSEIGRSNTEAF
TRBV3-1,NA,TSSQGWSGGPYTQY
TRBV7-2,NA,ASSQVMGPSSYNEQF
TRBV28,NA,ASSVRVGNYGYT
TRBV9,few,ASSVGGGASETQY
TRBV18,few,ASSPAEQETQY
TRBV6-1,NA,ASSDIDRGREETQY
TRBV29-1,few,SVRQGGNEQF
TRBV5-1,NA,ASSFRRGLWQPQH
TRBV20-1,few,SARRQGSTLDNSPLH
TRBV12-3/TRBV12-4,NA,ASSFPGTGVYT
TRBV20-1,NA,SARRDLLGYT
TRBV20-1,few,SAPPAAGVQETQY
TRBV7-9,NA,ASNSVWVREQY
TRBV7-9,many,ASSPYSGELF
TRBV29-1,medium-sized,SVLEESNTGELF
TRBV20-1,many,SAREPYDYGYT
TRBV12-3/TRBV12-4,few,ASSLLLGGVGNQPQH
TRBV20-1,many,SARESTSGSAQY
TRBV18,many,ASSPPGAQFNEQF
TRBV5-1,few,ASSSLAGADTQY
TRBV2,NA,ASSGPRGSHEKLF